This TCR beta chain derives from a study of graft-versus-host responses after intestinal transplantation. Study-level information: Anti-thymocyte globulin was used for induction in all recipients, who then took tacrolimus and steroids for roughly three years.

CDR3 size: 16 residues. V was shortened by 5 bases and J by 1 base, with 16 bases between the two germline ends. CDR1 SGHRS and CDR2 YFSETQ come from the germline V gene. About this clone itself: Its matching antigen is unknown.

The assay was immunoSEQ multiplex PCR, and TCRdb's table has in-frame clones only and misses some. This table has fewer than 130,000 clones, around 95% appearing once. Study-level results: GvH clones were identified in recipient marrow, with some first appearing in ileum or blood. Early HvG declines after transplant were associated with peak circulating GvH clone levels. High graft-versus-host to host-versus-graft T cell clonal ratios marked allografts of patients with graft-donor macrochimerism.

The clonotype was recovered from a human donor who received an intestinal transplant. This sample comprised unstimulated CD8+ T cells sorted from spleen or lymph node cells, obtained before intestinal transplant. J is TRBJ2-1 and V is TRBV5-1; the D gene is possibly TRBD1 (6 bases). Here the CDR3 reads CASRGARALSYNEQFF. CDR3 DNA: TGCGCCAGCAGGGGGGCCAGAGCCTTATCCTACAATGAGCAGTTCTTC.